Each of the 9 T cell receptor beta chains below was sequenced from the same sample in a study of Ad26.COV2.S vaccination and SARS-CoV-2 variants (dated by TCRdb to 2020 to 2022). Receptor libraries were prepared by the immunoSEQ multiplex PCR assay. This is the immuneACCESS table as TCRdb keeps it, with only in-frame sequences that have V and J called. A part of the clones is gone; compared with another copy, unresolved V genes explain less than half, and the rest is unexplained. This sample is represented by about 350,000 clones; around 89% of them were singletons. The ten largest clones add up to just under 5% of the sample. What the treatment or condition label conveys for this sample: some 19 received Ad26.COV2.S at low or high dose, single or two shots; about 5 received placebo; per-sample allocation not given. Repertoires of vaccine and placebo recipients were sequenced from samples taken on day 63 after the first injection.

Sequenced material: peripheral blood, taken in a trial of Ad26.COV2.S vaccine versus placebo. Source of these receptors: a person between 18 and 65 years old who received the Ad26.COV2.S COVID-19 vaccine or a placebo.

The chain has TRBV5-1 and TRBJ2-7, with 11 positions matching TRBD2. J lost 0 bases, V lost 3 bases, and 8 bases had no gene match. CDR3 length equals 17 residues. Germline loops: CDR1 SGHRS, CDR2 YFSETQ. The CDR3 is CASSSFRTSGLSYEQYF. CDR3 DNA: TGCGCCAGCAGCTCGTTCAGGACTAGCGGGCTCTCCTACGAGCAGTACTTC.

The chain carries TRBV27 and TRBJ2-2; D tentatively fits TRBD1 or TRBD2 (5 bases each). Germline loops: CDR1 MNHEY, CDR2 SMNVEV (reference sequence). Trimming cost V 9 bases and J 1 base, with 12 bases left between them. The CDR3 is 14 amino acids. The CDR3 nucleotides are TGTGCCAGTAGAGGGGTAGTGAACACCGGGGAGCTGTTTTTT. Translation gives CASRGVVNTGELFF.

About this clone: The sample holds other DNA sequences that translate to the same CDR3. CDR3 in amino acids: CASSLVSYNEQFF. The CDR3 coding sequence is TGTGCCAGCAGTTTAGTTAGCTACAATGAGCAGTTCTTC. The chain has TRBV12-3 or TRBV12-4 and TRBJ2-1; D is undetermined. The ends were cut back, 1 base at V and 3 bases at J, with 4 bases in the middle. This CDR3 has 13 residues.

In this sample, this clone turned up a few times. The V and J genes are TRBV5-1 and TRBJ2-7; 8 bases map to TRBD1. This CDR3 is 16 amino acids long. V shed 0 bases, J shed 4 bases, and the junction held 9 bases outside the gene matches. Germline CDR1 and CDR2: SGHRS and YFSETQ. CDR3 bases: TGCGCCAGCAGCTTGGATTTCGGACAGGGTGGGTACGAGCAGTACTTC. This sequence encodes CASSLDFGQGGYEQYF.

V gene TRBV7-3 combines with J gene TRBJ2-3, with TRBD2 matching over 12 bases. The CDR3 spans 17 residues. Germline CDR1 and CDR2: SGHTA and FQGTGA. The ends lost 5 bases at V and 4 bases at J; junction bases unmatched: 10. CDR3 residues: CASSENRLAGVADTQYF. In DNA form, the CDR3 reads TGTGCCAGCAGCGAAAACCGACTAGCGGGAGTGGCAGATACGCAGTATTTT.

A few counts support this clone. The chain joins TRBV6-2 or TRBV6-3 to TRBJ2-5; 14 bases align to TRBD2. The germline gives CDR1 MNHEY, CDR2 SVGEGT. The junction had 5 bases not matched to a gene; V was cut back by 2 bases and J by 0 bases. The CDR3 has 18 amino acids. In DNA, the CDR3 is TGTGCCAGCAGTTACCTCGCGGGACTAGCGGGGGACCAAGAGACCCAGTACTTC. It encodes CASSYLAGLAGDQETQYF.

The chain recombines TRBV10-1 with TRBJ2-5; 10 bases fit TRBD1. V lost 8 bases to trimming and J lost 4 bases; unmatched junction nucleotides: 4. This CDR3 is built from 13 residues. Germline CDR1 reads WNHNN; CDR2 reads SYGVQD (reference sequence). CDR3 residues: CASGDRGLETQYF. The CDR3 DNA is TGCGCCAGCGGGGACAGGGGTTTAGAGACCCAGTACTTC.

This chain connects TRBV29-1 to TRBJ1-2; TRBD1 might be the D (6 bases). V was shortened by 4 bases and J by 1 base, with 13 bases between the two germline ends. The CDR3 length is 14 residues. Looked up from germline, CDR1 is SQVTM and CDR2 is ANQGSEA. CDR3 protein: CSVGGDIGNYGYTF. For the CDR3, the DNA is TGCAGCGTTGGGGGGGACATAGGTAACTATGGCTACACCTTC.

The rearrangement joins TRBV3-1 (or the pseudogene TRBV3-2) to TRBJ2-1; 10 nucleotides align to TRBD2. Germline V gene sequence: CDR1 LGHDT, CDR2 YNNKEL (reference sequence). The length of the CDR3 is 15 residues. V shed 4 bases, J shed 1 base, and the junction held 1 base outside the gene matches. This CDR3 reads CASSLGLASYNEQFF. CDR3 nucleotides: TGTGCCAGCAGCCTGGGACTAGCGTCCTACAATGAGCAGTTCTTC.